These 25 T cell receptor beta chains were sequenced from one sample in a study of shared clonotypes between healthy human individuals. Repertoires were generated with immunoSEQ multiplex PCR, while TCRdb's copy carries only in-frame clones and drops some. The table shows over 2 million clones, with around 93% occurring only once. The specimen sequenced was naive CD4+ T cells from PBMCs. Subset of the sample: CD45RA+ positively selected. These receptors originate from a man younger than 30 in good health. Some clones in this sample may be carry-over from other donors' samples.

The chain joins TRBV18 to TRBJ2-1; D is perhaps TRBD1 or TRBD2 (5 bases each). This CDR3 spans 14 amino acids. The germline CDR1 and CDR2 sequences are KGHSH and LQKENI. Trimming took off 1 base at V and 9 bases at J, with 13 bases between the two ends. The CDR3 here is CASSPLGAKGEQFF. The DNA for the CDR3 is TGTGCCAGCTCACCACTCGGGGCGAAAGGTGAGCAGTTCTTC.

The gene calls are TRBV2 and TRBJ1-5; 7 bases are a match to TRBD1. The CDR3 is 15 amino acids. The V gene's germline CDR1 is SNHLY and CDR2 FYNNEI. Trimming took 6 bases from V and 4 from J; bases not matched to a gene: 9. CDR3 sequence (DNA): TGTGCCAGCAGCGGGGACAGAACGGCTAATCAGCCCCAGCATTTT. It yields the protein CASSGDRTANQPQHF.

This clone was found once. V gene TRBV28 combines with J gene TRBJ2-7, with 7 nucleotides matching TRBD1. The CDR3 is made up of 12 amino acids. Germline V gene sequence: CDR1 MDHEN, CDR2 SYDVKM. Losses at the gene ends were 5 bases for V and 6 bases for J; bases not matched to a gene: 4. The CDR3 DNA sequence: TGTGCCAGCAGTCCTCGGACAGGCGAGCAGTACTTC. Amino acid sequence: CASSPRTGEQYF.

The chain is built from TRBV6-5 and TRBJ2-1; D remains unclear. This CDR3 is 13 amino acids long. CDR1 MNHEY and CDR2 SVGAGI come from the germline V gene. V was pared by 2 bases and J by 5 bases, with 7 bases between. The CDR3 DNA follows: TGTGCCAGCAGTTACCGAAAGGACAATGAGCAGTTCTTC. Amino acids: CASSYRKDNEQFF.

The chain recombines TRBV1 with TRBJ2-3; TRBD1 is taken as the D call from the table, unchecked against the DNA. TRBV1 is recorded as a pseudogene. The CDR3 runs 19 residues. CDR3 sequence (DNA): TGCACCAGCAGCCAAGGGAAAGTCCTCAGGTCCCGTAGCACAGATACGCAGTATTTT. This encodes CTSSQGKVLRSRSTDTQYF.

Only one count was recorded for this clone. This sequence joins TRBV5-1 and TRBJ2-7; D is ambiguous. CDR3 size: 15 residues. V lost 2 bases to trimming and J lost 2 bases, with 14 bases between them. Germline-derived CDR1 and CDR2 are SGHRS and YFSETQ. The CDR3 nucleotides read TGCGCCAGCAGCTTCGCCCCTGCCCACACCTACGAGCAGTACTTC. Residues: CASSFAPAHTYEQYF.

J is TRBJ2-5 and V is TRBV7-9; the match to TRBD1 covers 12 bases. Germline trimming cut 4 bases from V and 11 bases from J; bases unmatched to any gene: 2. The germline CDR1 and CDR2 sequences are SEHNR and FQNEAQ (reference sequence). The CDR3 extends over 12 amino acids. The CDR3 is CASSWDRGQQYF. DNA of the CDR3: TGTGCCAGCAGCTGGGACAGGGGGCAGCAGTACTTC.

This chain joins TRBV2 and TRBJ2-7, with D perhaps matching TRBD1 or TRBD2 (6 bases each). This CDR3 contains 15 residues. V shed 7 bases and J shed 2 bases, with 18 bases lying between them. The germline V gene has CDR1 SNHLY and CDR2 FYNNEI. The CDR3 region is CASTHGGGRTYEQYF. CDR3 coding DNA: TGTGCCAGCACCCACGGTGGGGGGCGGACCTACGAGCAGTACTTC.

This sequence joins TRBV5-4 and TRBJ2-5; D might be TRBD1 or TRBD2, each matching 5 bases. V dropped 4 bases and J dropped 5 bases, with 21 bases sitting between them. The CDR3 is 16 residues long. Germline V lookup: CDR1 SGHNT, CDR2 YYREEE (reference sequence). CDR3 nucleotides: TGTGCCAGCAGCCAAGTCGCCGGGACCGCGGGTGAGACCCAGTACTTC. Its translation: CASSQVAGTAGETQYF.

The V call is TRBV18, the J call TRBJ2-1, with 7 bases aligning to TRBD2. V dropped 0 bases and J dropped 8; count of bases not matched to a gene: 7. Germline CDR1 KGHSH, CDR2 LQKENI. The CDR3 sequence is 15 residues long. As DNA, the CDR3 is TGTGCCAGCTCACCACCCAGCGGGATTCTGGATGAGCAGTTCTTC. It yields the protein CASSPPSGILDEQFF.

The gene calls are TRBV18 and TRBJ2-3; 11 positions match TRBD2. Germline CDR1 reads KGHSH; CDR2 reads LQKENI. The V segment lost 3 bases and the J segment 1 base; nucleotides outside the gene matches: 6. The CDR3 consists of 17 residues. CDR3 coding DNA: TGTGCCAGCTCACCCATACTAGCGGGAGCGGGCACAGATACGCAGTATTTT. Its translation is CASSPILAGAGTDTQYF.

The CDR3: CASSRNTDTQYF. DNA of the CDR3: TGTGCCAGCAGTAGAAACACAGATACGCAGTATTTT. This chain joins TRBV27 and TRBJ2-3, with no clear D. This CDR3 is built from 12 residues. Germline lookup yields CDR1 MNHEY and CDR2 SMNVEV (reference sequence). The V end was cut by 5 bases, the J end by 2 bases, with 5 bases between.

The J gene is TRBJ2-2, the V gene TRBV27; TRBD2 matches at 14 bases. Losses at the gene ends were 5 bases for V and 4 bases for J; bases not matched to a gene: 15. This CDR3 region has 20 residues. Looked up from germline, CDR1 is MNHEY and CDR2 is SMNVEV (reference sequence). The CDR3 DNA reads TGTGCCAGCAGTATAACCCCGGGACTAGCGGGAGTAGTACGCACCGGGGAGCTGTTTTTT. It is translated as CASSITPGLAGVVRTGELFF.

The chain uses TRBV4-3 and TRBJ1-2, with unresolved D. Trimming took off 4 bases at V and 1 base at J, with 7 bases between the two ends. Per germline, CDR1 LGHNA and CDR2 YSLEER. This CDR3 spans 13 amino acids. The CDR3 protein is CASSREVNYGYTF. The CDR3 DNA is TGCGCCAGCAGCCGGGAGGTTAACTATGGCTACACCTTC.

The chain joins TRBV15 to TRBJ2-3; D ambiguous. Germline V gene sequence: CDR1 LNHNV, CDR2 YYDKDF (reference sequence). The CDR3 is 15 amino acids. Deletions cut 0 bases from V and 2 bases from J, with 9 bases between. The CDR3 DNA sequence: TGTGCCACCAGCAGAGACAGATTGAACACAGATACGCAGTATTTT. Residues: CATSRDRLNTDTQYF.

V is TRBV4-2 and J is TRBJ2-7, with 7 positions matching TRBD1. Per the germline V gene, CDR1 is LGHNA and CDR2 is YNFKEQ. Trimming took 0 bases from V and 3 from J; bases not matched to a gene: 2. The CDR3 loop spans 14 amino acids. The DNA of the CDR3 is TGTGCCAGCAGCCAAGAAGACAGGGTCTACGAGCAGTACTTC. This sequence encodes CASSQEDRVYEQYF.

This chain uses TRBV28 with TRBJ1-6; D uncertain. The CDR3 extends over 16 amino acids. Trimming cost V 10 bases and J 9 bases, with 25 bases left between them. Germline-derived CDR1 and CDR2 are MDHEN and SYDVKM. This chain's CDR3 is CAISFAAAPRGSPLHF. The CDR3 nucleotides read TGTGCCATCTCCTTTGCGGCAGCCCCCCGGGGTTCACCCCTCCACTTT.

V is TRBV4-1 and J is TRBJ2-5; 7 nucleotides line up with TRBD2. There are 16 residues in the CDR3. V shed 4 bases and J 4 bases; nucleotides not matched to a gene: 12. The germline V gene has CDR1 MGHRA and CDR2 YSYEKL. The CDR3 sequence: CASSPPRAGVGETQYF. CDR3 coding DNA: TGCGCCAGCAGCCCGCCTAGGGCGGGAGTGGGAGAGACCCAGTACTTC.

The chain couples TRBV6-5 to TRBJ2-1; maybe TRBD2 (5 bases). V lost 6 bases, J lost 9 bases, and 12 bases lay in between. The CDR3 totals 12 residues. Germline V gene data show CDR1 as MNHEY and CDR2 as SVGAGI. This chain's CDR3 is CASRLNAGEQFF. The CDR3 DNA is TGTGCCAGCAGACTCAATGCGGGTGAGCAGTTCTTC.

This clone was detected once. This rearrangement joins TRBV2 to TRBJ1-1; a weak D match, TRBD1 (5 bases). The CDR3 extends over 14 amino acids. Trimming left V 5 bases short and J 3 bases short, with 13 bases between. Germline lookup yields CDR1 SNHLY and CDR2 FYNNEI. CDR3 DNA sequence: TGTGCCAGCAGTAAACGCTGGGGGTACACTGAAGCTTTCTTT. Translation: CASSKRWGYTEAFF.

This clone appeared a single time. The chain combines TRBV13 with TRBJ2-3, with 11 bases that match TRBD2. This CDR3 region has 21 residues. Germline values: CDR1 PRHDT, CDR2 FYEKMQ (reference sequence). Unmatched junction bases numbered 16, after V lost 2 bases and J lost 0 bases. The CDR3 reads CASSLTARLAGTHASTDTQYF. The CDR3 DNA is TGTGCCAGCAGCTTAACCGCAAGACTAGCGGGAACTCACGCTAGCACAGATACGCAGTATTTT.

V usage is TRBV6-5 and J usage is TRBJ1-1; D gene unclear. The V end was cut by 9 bases, the J end by 2 bases, with 10 bases between. Germline CDR1 is MNHEY and CDR2 is SVGAGI. The CDR3 has 12 residues. The CDR3 DNA follows: TGTGCCAGTTTAGGGCTTAACACTGAAGCTTTCTTT. Amino acid sequence: CASLGLNTEAFF.

This chain connects TRBV5-1 to TRBJ2-7; no clear D gene. From germline, CDR1 is SGHRS and CDR2 YFSETQ. The length of the CDR3 is 15 residues. Trimming removed 0 bases at V and 4 bases at J, with 14 bases between. CDR3 in amino acids: CASSLEPAKGYEQYF. As DNA, the CDR3 is TGCGCCAGCAGCTTGGAGCCGGCCAAGGGATACGAGCAGTACTTC.

This sequence joins TRBV29-1 and TRBJ1-2, with D maybe TRBD1 (6 bases). This CDR3 is 13 amino acids long. Trimming took 8 bases from V and 8 from J, leaving 21 bases between them. The germline V gene has CDR1 SQVTM and CDR2 ANQGSEA. The CDR3 loop reads CSSQDTGKIGYTF. Written as DNA, the CDR3 is TGCAGCTCACAAGACACAGGGAAAATAGGCTACACCTTC. Drawing the rest from reference TRBV29-1 and TRBJ1-2, the complete variable domain is SAVISQKPSRDICQRGTSLTIQCQVDSQVTMMFWYRQQPGQSLTLIATANQGSEATYESGFVIDKFPISRPNLTFSTLTVSNMSPEDSSIYLCSSQDTGKIGYTFGSGTRLTVV.

This sequence joins TRBV28 and TRBJ2-7; D could derive from TRBD1 or TRBD2 (6 bases each). The CDR3 totals 14 residues. V lost 8 bases to trimming and J lost 0 bases, with 14 bases between them. Germline V lookup: CDR1 MDHEN, CDR2 SYDVKM. As DNA, the CDR3 is TGTGCCAGCCAATTAGGGGGGAGCTCCTACGAGCAGTACTTC. It specifies CASQLGGSSYEQYF.